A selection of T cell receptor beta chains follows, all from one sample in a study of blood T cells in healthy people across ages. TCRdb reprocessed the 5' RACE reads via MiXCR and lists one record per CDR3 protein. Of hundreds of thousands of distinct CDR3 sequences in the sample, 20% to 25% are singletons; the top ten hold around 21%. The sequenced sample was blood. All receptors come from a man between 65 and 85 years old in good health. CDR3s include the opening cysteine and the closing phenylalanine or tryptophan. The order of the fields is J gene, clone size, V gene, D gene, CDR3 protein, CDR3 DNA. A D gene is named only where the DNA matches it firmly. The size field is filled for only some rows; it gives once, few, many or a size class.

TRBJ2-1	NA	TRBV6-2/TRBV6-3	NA	CASRTVSGSFNEQFF	TGTGCCAGCAGGACCGTTAGCGGATCGTTTAATGAGCAGTTCTTC
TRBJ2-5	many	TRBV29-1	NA	CSVDERQETQYF	TGCAGCGTTGACGAGAGGCAAGAGACCCAGTACTTC
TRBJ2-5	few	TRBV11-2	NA	CASSNSGIETRYF	TGTGCCAGCAGCAACTCCGGCATCGAGACCCGGTACTTC
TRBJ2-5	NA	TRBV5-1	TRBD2	CASSVDQEMRAGVQETQYF	TGCGCCAGCAGCGTGGACCAGGAGATGAGGGCGGGAGTTCAAGAGACCCAGTACTTC
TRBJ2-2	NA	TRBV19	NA	CASKGQTGTGELFF	TGTGCCAGTAAGGGGCAGACGGGCACCGGGGAGCTGTTTTTT
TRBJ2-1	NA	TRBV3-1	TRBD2	CASSQPSGGSYNEQFF	TGTGCCAGCAGCCAACCTAGCGGGGGCTCCTACAATGAGCAGTTCTTC
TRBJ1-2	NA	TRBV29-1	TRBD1	CSVEGAVRGGEDGYTF	TGCAGCGTTGAAGGTGCTGTCAGGGGGGGAGAAGATGGCTACACCTTC
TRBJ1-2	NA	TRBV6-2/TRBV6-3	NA	CASSRQETFYGYTF	TGTGCCAGCAGCAGACAGGAGACCTTCTATGGCTACACCTTC
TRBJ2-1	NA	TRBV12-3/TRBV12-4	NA	CASSFGPEQFF	TGTGCCAGCAGTTTTGGTCCAGAGCAGTTCTTC
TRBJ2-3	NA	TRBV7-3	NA	CASSLGTARRTDTQYF	TGTGCCAGCAGCTTAGGGACGGCACGCCGCACAGATACGCAGTATTTT
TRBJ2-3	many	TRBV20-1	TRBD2	CSASSGRGTDTQYF	TGCAGTGCTAGCTCCGGGAGGGGCACAGATACGCAGTATTTT
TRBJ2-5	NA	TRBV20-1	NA	CSATQGGIVGTQYF	TGCAGTGCGACTCAGGGGGGAATAGTAGGGACCCAGTACTTC
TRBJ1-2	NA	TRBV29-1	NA	CSVRQDYPNYGYTF	TGCAGCGTTCGACAGGACTACCCTAACTATGGCTACACCTTC
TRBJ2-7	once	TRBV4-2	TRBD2	CANSQEGPGGMYEQHF	TGTGCCAACAGCCAAGAGGGACCCGGGGGGATGTACGAGCAGCACTTC
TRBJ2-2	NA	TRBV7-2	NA	CASSPRTGPGELFF	TGTGCCAGCAGCCCCCGAACAGGGCCCGGGGAGCTGTTTTTT
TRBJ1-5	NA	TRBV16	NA	CASSQEGQPNQPQHF	TGTGCCAGCAGCCAAGAGGGCCAGCCCAATCAGCCCCAGCATTTT
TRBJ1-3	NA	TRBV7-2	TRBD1	CASSLDRGIVNTIYF	TGTGCCAGCAGCTTGGACAGGGGGATCGTAAACACCATATATTTT
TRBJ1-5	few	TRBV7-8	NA	CASSLVAGLSNQPQHF	TGTGCCAGCAGCTTAGTCGCGGGGCTAAGCAATCAGCCCCAGCATTTT
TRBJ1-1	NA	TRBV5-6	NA	CASGPIMNTEAFF	TGTGCCAGTGGGCCGATCATGAACACTGAAGCTTTCTTT
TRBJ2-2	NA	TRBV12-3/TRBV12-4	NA	CASNPGQAGGELFF	TGTGCCAGCAATCCCGGACAAGCAGGCGGGGAGCTGTTTTTT
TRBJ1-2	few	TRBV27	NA	CASSLRQTNVNYNYGYTF	TGTGCCAGCAGTTTACGGCAAACTAACGTAAATTACAACTATGGCTACACCTTC
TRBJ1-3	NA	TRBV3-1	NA	CASSQGLFRVPGNTIYF	TGTGCCAGCAGCCAAGGTCTCTTCAGGGTGCCTGGAAACACCATATATTTT
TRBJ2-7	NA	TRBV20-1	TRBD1	CSAREPLDRVGNEQYF	TGCAGTGCTAGAGAACCACTGGACAGGGTGGGGAACGAGCAGTACTTC
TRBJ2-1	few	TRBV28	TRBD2	CASRKGLALYNEQFF	TGTGCCAGCAGAAAGGGACTAGCGCTTTACAATGAGCAGTTCTTC
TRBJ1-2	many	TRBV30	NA	CAWSVAWTAGYTF	TGTGCCTGGAGTGTAGCCTGGACAGCGGGCTACACCTTC
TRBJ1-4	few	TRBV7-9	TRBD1	CASSHNGQGEKLFF	TGTGCCAGTAGCCATAACGGACAGGGGGAAAAACTGTTTTTT
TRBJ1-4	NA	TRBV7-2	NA	CASSRAVGEKLFF	TGTGCCAGCAGCCGGGCCGTGGGAGAAAAACTGTTTTTT
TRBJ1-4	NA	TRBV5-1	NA	CASSLNGDGEKLFF	TGCGCCAGCAGCTTGAACGGCGACGGGGAAAAACTGTTTTTT
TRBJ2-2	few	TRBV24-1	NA	CATSDPQAGSGELFF	TGTGCCACCAGTGACCCCCAGGCGGGCTCCGGGGAGCTGTTTTTT
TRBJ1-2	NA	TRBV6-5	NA	CASSGRVSDSYGYTF	TGTGCCAGCAGTGGACGGGTTAGTGATAGCTATGGCTACACCTTC
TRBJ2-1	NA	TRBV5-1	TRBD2	CASRPGLAGVDEQFF	TGCGCCAGCAGACCAGGACTAGCGGGAGTAGATGAGCAGTTCTTC
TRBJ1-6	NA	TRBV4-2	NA	CASSQGSGEVGNSPLHF	TGTGCCAGCAGCCAAGGGTCCGGGGAGGTGGGGAATTCACCCCTCCACTTT
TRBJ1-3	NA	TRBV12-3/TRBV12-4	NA	CVSSGNSGNTIYF	TGTGTCAGCAGTGGTAACTCTGGAAACACCATATATTTT
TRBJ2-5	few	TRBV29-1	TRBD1	CSVASGGGQEAQYF	TGCAGCGTTGCGTCAGGGGGCGGTCAGGAGGCCCAGTACTTC
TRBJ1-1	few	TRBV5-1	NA	CASSDRRTEAFF	TGCGCCAGCAGCGACAGGAGGACTGAAGCTTTCTTT
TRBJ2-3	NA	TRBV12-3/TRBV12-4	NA	CASSLGFTTTDTQYF	TGTGCCAGCAGTTTGGGTTTTACTACCACAGATACGCAGTATTTT
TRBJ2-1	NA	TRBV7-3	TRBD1	CASSLRGQGLNNEQFF	TGTGCCAGCAGCCTCCGGGGACAGGGCCTCAACAATGAGCAGTTCTTC
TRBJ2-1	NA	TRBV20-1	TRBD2	CSARPTSEPYNEQFF	TGCAGTGCTAGACCCACTAGCGAACCCTACAATGAGCAGTTCTTC
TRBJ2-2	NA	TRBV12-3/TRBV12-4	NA	CASSFSHSNTGELFF	TGTGCCAGCAGTTTTTCGCACTCTAACACCGGGGAGCTGTTTTTT
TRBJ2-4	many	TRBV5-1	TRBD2	CASSLGLAGPQNIQYF	TGCGCCAGCAGCTTGGGGCTAGCGGGCCCCCAAAACATTCAGTACTTC
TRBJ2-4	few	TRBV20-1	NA	CSARPGKGKNIQYF	TGCAGTGCCAGACCAGGGAAAGGCAAAAACATTCAGTACTTC
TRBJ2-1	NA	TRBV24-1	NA	CATSEPRTNSYNEQFF	TGTGCCACCAGTGAACCCCGGACTAACTCCTACAATGAGCAGTTCTTC
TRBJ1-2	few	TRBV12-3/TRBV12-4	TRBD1	CASSPDRVGYTF	TGTGCCAGCAGTCCGGACAGGGTGGGCTACACCTTC
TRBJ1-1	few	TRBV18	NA	CASSPVGVDGAFF	TGTGCCAGCTCACCAGTAGGGGTGGATGGAGCTTTCTTT
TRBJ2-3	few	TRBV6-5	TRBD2	CASSYSWTSGTVDTQYF	TGTGCCAGCAGTTACTCGTGGACTAGCGGGACTGTCGATACGCAGTATTTT
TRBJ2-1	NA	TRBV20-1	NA	CSARDGINNEQFF	TGCAGTGCTAGAGACGGGATAAACAATGAGCAGTTCTTC
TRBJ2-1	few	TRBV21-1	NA	CASSTGLAAYNEQFF	TGTGCCAGCAGCACAGGACTAGCGGCATACAATGAGCAGTTCTTC
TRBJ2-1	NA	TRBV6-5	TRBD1	CASSYEDRVDHEQFF	TGTGCCAGCAGTTACGAGGACAGGGTAGATCATGAGCAGTTCTTC
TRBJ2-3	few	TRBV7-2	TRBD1	CASSLQGTPTDTQYF	TGTGCCAGCAGCCTACAGGGGACCCCCACAGATACGCAGTATTTT
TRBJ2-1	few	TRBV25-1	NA	CASSKGTATNEQFF	TGTGCCAGCTCGAAAGGAACAGCTACCAATGAGCAGTTCTTC
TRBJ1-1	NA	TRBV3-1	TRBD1	CASSPHVDRGVEAFF	TGTGCCAGCAGCCCACACGTAGACAGGGGTGTTGAAGCTTTCTTT
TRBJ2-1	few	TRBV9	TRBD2	CASSVASGNYNEQFF	TGTGCCAGCAGCGTAGCTAGCGGGAACTACAATGAGCAGTTCTTC
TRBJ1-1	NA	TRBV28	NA	CASSTRATKGAFF	TGTGCCAGCAGTACCCGGGCCACTAAAGGGGCTTTCTTT
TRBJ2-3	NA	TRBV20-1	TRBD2	CSAPTPAGGRPDTQYF	TGCAGTGCTCCAACCCCAGCGGGAGGGCGTCCAGATACGCAGTATTTT
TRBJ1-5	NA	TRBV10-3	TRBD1	CAISDQTGINQPQHF	TGTGCCATCAGTGACCAGACAGGGATCAATCAGCCCCAGCATTTT